The 30 T cell receptor beta chains listed next were all sequenced from one sample in a study of T cell changes during pregnancy in multiple sclerosis. Assay: immunoSEQ multiplex PCR; the TCRdb copy retains only in-frame clones and omits some. The sample lists 55,000 to 85,000 clones, about nine tenths seen once, with less than 2% in the top ten. The sequenced sample was peripheral blood, obtained in the second trimester of pregnancy. The receptor source for this set is a female donor with multiple sclerosis, enrolled in a pregnancy study.

The chain recombines TRBV5-4 with TRBJ1-3, with D perhaps matching TRBD1 (5 bases). Germline-derived CDR1 and CDR2 are SGHNT and YYREEE (reference sequence). CDR3 length: 15 residues. With 0 bases removed from V and 1 base from J, the gap between germline ends came to 8 bases. CDR3 in DNA: TGTGCCAGCAGCTTGGGGCCAGGGTCTGGAAACACCATATATTTT. Translation gives CASSLGPGSGNTIYF.

The gene calls are TRBV5-6 and TRBJ2-1; D call uncertain. CDR3 length equals 14 residues. The V end was cut by 0 bases, the J end by 6 bases, with 10 bases between. The germline gives CDR1 SGHDT, CDR2 YYEEEE. The CDR3 sequence: CASSLDTSLNEQFF. The CDR3 coding sequence is TGTGCCAGCAGCTTGGACACCTCCCTCAATGAGCAGTTCTTC.

This clone was seen a single time. V is TRBV2 and J is TRBJ1-5; D remains ambiguous. The CDR3 runs 14 residues. V was pared by 6 bases and J by 2 bases, with 11 bases between. Per germline, CDR1 SNHLY and CDR2 FYNNEI. As DNA, the CDR3 is TGTGCCAGCAGCCAGGAAGGCCGCAATCAGCCCCAGCATTTT. Amino acid sequence: CASSQEGRNQPQHF.

CDR3 DNA sequence: TGTGCCAGCGACGGGGGGTGGCTTGAAGCTTTCTTT. This sequence encodes CASDGGWLEAFF. The chain recombines TRBV19 with TRBJ1-1; D possibly corresponds to TRBD1 (5 bases). Germline-derived CDR1 and CDR2 are LNHDA and SQIVND (reference sequence). The CDR3 covers 12 residues. Trimming cost V 9 bases and J 7 bases, with 15 bases left between them.

This rearrangement joins TRBV9 to TRBJ2-7; no clear D gene. CDR3 length: 15 residues. Germline lookup yields CDR1 SGDLS and CDR2 YYNGEE. Trimming pared 0 bases from V and 0 bases from J, leaving 10 bases between. CDR3 loop: CASSVESARSYEQYF. In nucleotides, the CDR3 is TGTGCCAGCAGCGTAGAGAGCGCTCGCTCCTACGAGCAGTACTTC.

The chain has TRBV7-9 and TRBJ1-5; no clear D. V was trimmed by 1 base and J by 5 bases, leaving 6 bases between them. This CDR3 spans 13 amino acids. CDR1 SEHNR and CDR2 FQNEAQ come from the germline V gene (reference sequence). CDR3 sequence reads: CASSLEQHQPQHF. The CDR3 region has the DNA TGTGCCAGCAGCTTAGAACAGCATCAGCCCCAGCATTTT. The whole variable domain, remainder taken from reference TRBV7-9 and TRBJ1-5, is DTGVSQNPRHKITKRGQNVTFRCDPISEHNRLYWYRQTLGQGPEFLTYFQNEAQLEKSRLLSDRFSAERPKGSFSTLEIQRTEQGDSAMYLCASSLEQHQPQHFGDGTRLSIL.

The rearrangement links TRBV5-1 to TRBJ2-3, with a tentative D call TRBD1 (6 bases). V was cut by 4 bases and J by 3 bases, with 15 bases left in between. The CDR3 runs 15 residues. Germline loops: CDR1 SGHRS, CDR2 YFSETQ. The DNA of the CDR3 is TGCGCCAGCAGCCCAAGGACAGCGAGTACAGATACGCAGTATTTT. It codes for CASSPRTASTDTQYF.

Only one count was recorded for this clone. The V gene is TRBV10-3, the J gene TRBJ2-3, with 9 bases matching TRBD2. The CDR3 totals 16 residues. Germline loops: CDR1 ENHRY, CDR2 SYGVKD. J was trimmed by 2 bases and V by 0 bases; bases with no gene match: 3. The CDR3 loop reads CAISESLAGTTDTQYF. The DNA for the CDR3 is TGTGCCATCAGTGAGTCTCTAGCGGGGACCACAGATACGCAGTATTTT.

The J gene is TRBJ2-1, the V gene TRBV5-5; 7 nucleotides match TRBD2. V was pared by 6 bases and J by 3 bases, with 9 bases of the junction left unmatched. Looked up from germline, CDR1 is SGHKS and CDR2 is YYEKEE (reference sequence). The CDR3 is 15 amino acids. CDR3 in DNA: TGTGCCAGCACCCACGGCGGGAGCTACTACAATGAGCAGTTCTTC. It codes for CASTHGGSYYNEQFF.

The chain combines TRBV7-2 with TRBJ1-6; 10 positions match TRBD1. Trimming at V came to 5 bases and at J to 6 bases, leaving 4 bases not matched to a gene. The length of the CDR3 is 15 residues. Germline V gene sequence: CDR1 SGHTA, CDR2 FQGNSA. The CDR3 DNA reads TGTGCCAGCAGCCGACAGGGGGCGATTAATTCACCCCTCCACTTT. It codes for CASSRQGAINSPLHF. The complete variable domain, with remaining parts taken from reference TRBV7-2 and TRBJ1-6, reads GAGVSQSPSNKVTEKGKDVELRCDPISGHTALYWYRQSLGQGLEFLIYFQGNSAPDKSGLPSDRFSAERTGGSVSTLTIQRTQQEDSAVYLCASSRQGAINSPLHFGNGTRLTVT.

The rearrangement links TRBV2 to TRBJ2-2; 14 bases match TRBD2. Germline V gives CDR1 SNHLY, CDR2 FYNNEI. The CDR3 is made up of 18 amino acids. After removal of 6 bases from V and 1 base from J, the junction contained 7 bases not matched to a gene. CDR3 residues: CASSRLAGGQGNTGELFF. In DNA, the CDR3 is TGTGCCAGCAGCAGACTAGCGGGAGGGCAAGGGAACACCGGGGAGCTGTTTTTT.

J is TRBJ1-2 and V is TRBV11-3; TRBD1 is a possible D gene (5 bases). Trimming left V 2 bases short and J 9 bases short, with 13 bases between. The CDR3 loop spans 13 amino acids. Germline lookup yields CDR1 SGHNT and CDR2 YENEEA. The DNA of the CDR3 is TGTGCCAGCAGCTTACGGGGGGATTCGCGCTACACCTTC. This gives the protein CASSLRGDSRYTF. Filled out from reference TRBV11-3 and TRBJ1-2, the complete variable domain reads EAGVVQSPRYKIIEKKQPVAFWCNPISGHNTLYWYLQNLGQGPELLIRYENEEAVDDSQLPKDRFSAERLKGVDSTLKIQPAELGDSAVYLCASSLRGDSRYTFGSGTRLTVV.

The V gene is TRBV5-1, the J gene TRBJ1-2, with 7 bases fitting TRBD1. CDR1 is SGHRS, CDR2 YFSETQ, per germline. After removal of 4 bases from V and 7 bases from J, the junction contained 4 bases not matched to a gene. This CDR3 spans 12 amino acids. CDR3 protein: CASSVGGGGYTF. The CDR3, as DNA: TGCGCCAGCAGCGTAGGGGGCGGTGGCTACACCTTC. The variable domain in full, with the rest retrieved from reference TRBV5-1 and TRBJ1-2, is KAGVTQTPRYLIKTRGQQVTLSCSPISGHRSVSWYQQTPGQGLQFLFEYFSETQRNKGNFPGRFSGRQFSNSRSEMNVSTLELGDSALYLCASSVGGGGYTFGSGTRLTVV.

This chain links TRBV4-3 with TRBJ1-2; possible D gene TRBD1, 5 bases. The germline V gene has CDR1 LGHNA and CDR2 YSLEER. V dropped 0 bases and J dropped 6 bases, with 14 bases sitting between them. The CDR3 consists of 15 residues. CDR3 nucleotide sequence: TGCGCCAGCAGCCAAGAAGTCACCCTAGGGGATGGCTACACCTTC. Its protein is CASSQEVTLGDGYTF.

The chain joins TRBV28 to TRBJ1-5; possible D gene TRBD1, 5 bases. The germline V gene has CDR1 MDHEN and CDR2 SYDVKM. Trimming removed 5 bases from V and 6 bases from J, with 11 bases in between. The CDR3 has 13 residues. CDR3 DNA sequence: TGTGCCAGCAGTGCAGGGTGGAGTCAGCCCCAGCATTTT. As protein: CASSAGWSQPQHF. Full variable domain (rest looked up from reference TRBV28 and TRBJ1-5): DVKVTQSSRYLVKRTGEKVFLECVQDMDHENMFWYRQDPGLGLRLIYFSYDVKMKEKGDIPEGYSVSREKKERFSLILESASTNQTSMYLCASSAGWSQPQHFGDGTRLSIL.

The rearrangement joins TRBV5-1 to TRBJ2-2, with D perhaps matching TRBD1 (5 bases). Germline assignment: CDR1 SGHRS and CDR2 YFSETQ. The CDR3 runs 13 residues. Trimming shortened V by 1 base and J by 8 bases, and 9 bases separated the two germline ends. Here the CDR3 DNA reads TGCGCCAGCAGCTTGCAGGGCACTGGGGAGCTGTTTTTT. Amino acids: CASSLQGTGELFF.

The CDR3 DNA reads as TGTGCCAGCAGCGGCCAGCGGATAGAGACCCAGTACTTC. It codes for CASSGQRIETQYF. The chain uses TRBV7-2 and TRBJ2-5; tentative D call: TRBD2 (5 bases). Germline assignment: CDR1 SGHTA and CDR2 FQGNSA. The CDR3 is 13 amino acids. V lost 5 bases and J lost 4, with 11 bases in between. The whole variable domain, remainder taken from reference TRBV7-2 and TRBJ2-5, is GAGVSQSPSNKVTEKGKDVELRCDPISGHTALYWYRQSLGQGLEFLIYFQGNSAPDKSGLPSDRFSAERTGGSVSTLTIQRTQQEDSAVYLCASSGQRIETQYFGPGTRLLVL.

Remarks on this clone: This CDR3 is also generated by other DNA sequences in the sample. The CDR3 coding sequence is TGCAGCGTTGGAGGTGAGACCCAGTACTTC. It codes for CSVGGETQYF. The chain is built from TRBV29-1 and TRBJ2-5; D remains ambiguous. With 4 bases removed from V and 5 bases from J, the gap between germline ends came to 5 bases. This CDR3 has 10 residues. Germline V CDR1 and CDR2: SQVTM, ANQGSEA.

The chain uses TRBV27 and TRBJ1-2, with D maybe TRBD1 (6 bases). The CDR3 sequence is 13 residues long. CDR1 and CDR2 from the germline V gene are MNHEY and SMNVEV (reference sequence). V shed 6 bases and J shed 4 bases, with 12 bases lying between them. The CDR3 region has the DNA TGTGCCAGCAGCGTAGGGGGTGGCTATGGCTACACCTTC. Translation gives CASSVGGGYGYTF.

The chain employs TRBV5-1 and TRBJ2-7; D gene unclear. Trimming removed 2 bases at V and 9 bases at J, with 18 bases between. This CDR3 is 14 amino acids long. CDR1 and CDR2 from the germline V gene are SGHRS and YFSETQ. This CDR3 reads CASSFTADSTGQYF. The CDR3 coding sequence is TGCGCCAGCAGCTTCACGGCGGATAGCACGGGGCAGTACTTC.

CDR3 sequence: CASSFDLSSGANLDTQYF. CDR3 DNA sequence: TGTGCCAGCAGCTTCGACCTGTCTAGCGGGGCAAATCTAGATACGCAGTATTTT. The genes are TRBV7-3 and TRBJ2-3, with TRBD2 identical over 9 bases. The CDR3 length is 18 residues. Trimming took 3 bases from V and 5 from J; bases not matched to a gene: 15. From germline, CDR1 is SGHTA and CDR2 FQGTGA.

The chain employs TRBV6-1 and TRBJ1-5, with TRBD1 matching 9 bases. J gave up 9 bases and V 4 bases, and 7 bases lay outside the gene matches. The germline gives CDR1 MNHNS, CDR2 SASEGT. The CDR3 runs 14 residues. The CDR3: CASSGGQGPRPQHF. The CDR3 nucleotides read TGTGCCAGCAGTGGCGGACAGGGGCCGAGGCCCCAGCATTTT.

DNA for the CDR3: TGTGCCAGCAGCTACGGGGGGCTAGCGGGATCAGATACGCAGTATTTT. Residues: CASSYGGLAGSDTQYF. The chain links TRBV6-5 to TRBJ2-3; 9 bases line up with TRBD2. CDR1 is MNHEY and CDR2 is SVGAGI in the germline V gene. The J segment lost 4 bases and the V segment lost 6 bases, leaving 11 bases of the junction unmatched. CDR3 length equals 16 residues.

This clone has only a few counts. The chain couples TRBV5-6 to TRBJ1-5; D gene uncertain. This CDR3 is 14 amino acids long. V lost 1 base and J lost 3, with 8 bases in between. Germline V gene lookup returns CDR1 SGHDT and CDR2 YYEEEE. The CDR3 region is CASSLQLLNQPQHF. The CDR3 nucleotides read TGTGCCAGCAGCTTGCAACTCCTCAATCAGCCCCAGCATTTT.

The J gene is TRBJ2-5, the V gene TRBV9, with 14 bases lining up with TRBD2. CDR1 is SGDLS and CDR2 is YYNGEE in the germline V gene. This CDR3 comprises 15 residues. V shed 3 bases and J 2 bases; nucleotides not matched to a gene: 0. DNA of the CDR3: TGTGCCAGCAGCGGGACTAGCGGGGGGCAAGAGACCCAGTACTTC. Residues: CASSGTSGGQETQYF.

The chain carries TRBV5-5 and TRBJ2-6; TRBD1 agrees at 7 bases. The CDR3 is 17 residues long. Losses at the gene ends were 5 bases for V and 0 bases for J; bases not matched to a gene: 8. The germline CDR1 and CDR2 sequences are SGHKS and YYEKEE (reference sequence). The DNA of the CDR3 is TGTGCCAGCAGGGTGACAGGGACCCTCTCTGGGGCCAACGTCCTGACTTTC. Amino acid sequence: CASRVTGTLSGANVLTF.

The rearrangement uses TRBV5-5 and TRBJ2-1; 7 nucleotides line up with TRBD2. Germline trimming cut 1 base from V and 2 bases from J; bases unmatched to any gene: 6. Germline values: CDR1 SGHKS, CDR2 YYEKEE (reference sequence). The CDR3 runs 16 residues. In DNA form, the CDR3 reads TGTGCCAGCAGCTTGTCTCTAGCGGTTACCTACAATGAGCAGTTCTTC. It specifies CASSLSLAVTYNEQFF. The full variable domain, its missing parts supplied by reference TRBV5-5 and TRBJ2-1, is DAGVTQSPTHLIKTRGQQVTLRCSPISGHKSVSWYQQVLGQGPQFIFQYYEKEERGRGNFPDRFSARQFPNYSSELNVNALLLGDSALYLCASSLSLAVTYNEQFFGPGTRLTVL.

The genes are TRBV7-9 and TRBJ1-6; D might be TRBD1 (6 bases). V shed 0 bases and J shed 0 bases, with 9 bases lying between them. Germline CDR1 and CDR2: SEHNR and FQNEAQ (reference sequence). CDR3 length: 17 amino acids. The CDR3 here is CASSLAGQSSYNSPLHF. CDR3 coding DNA: TGTGCCAGCAGCTTAGCCGGACAGAGCTCCTATAATTCACCCCTCCACTTT.

V and J are TRBV28 and TRBJ2-1, with 12 nucleotides matching TRBD2. The trim removed 3 bases at V and 16 bases at J, leaving 13 bases unmatched. CDR3 size: 15 residues. Germline V CDR1 and CDR2: MDHEN, SYDVKM. CDR3 region: CASSFSARLAGESFF. CDR3 DNA: TGTGCCAGCAGTTTCAGTGCACGACTAGCGGGAGAATCCTTCTTC.

This chain joins TRBV7-9 and TRBJ2-7; D possibly corresponds to TRBD2 (6 bases). Trimming cost V 8 bases and J 3 bases, with 8 bases left between them. The germline CDR1 and CDR2 sequences are SEHNR and FQNEAQ (reference sequence). The CDR3 spans 11 residues. The chain's CDR3 is CASGSGYEQYF. The CDR3 nucleotides are TGTGCCAGCGGTAGCGGCTACGAGCAGTACTTC.